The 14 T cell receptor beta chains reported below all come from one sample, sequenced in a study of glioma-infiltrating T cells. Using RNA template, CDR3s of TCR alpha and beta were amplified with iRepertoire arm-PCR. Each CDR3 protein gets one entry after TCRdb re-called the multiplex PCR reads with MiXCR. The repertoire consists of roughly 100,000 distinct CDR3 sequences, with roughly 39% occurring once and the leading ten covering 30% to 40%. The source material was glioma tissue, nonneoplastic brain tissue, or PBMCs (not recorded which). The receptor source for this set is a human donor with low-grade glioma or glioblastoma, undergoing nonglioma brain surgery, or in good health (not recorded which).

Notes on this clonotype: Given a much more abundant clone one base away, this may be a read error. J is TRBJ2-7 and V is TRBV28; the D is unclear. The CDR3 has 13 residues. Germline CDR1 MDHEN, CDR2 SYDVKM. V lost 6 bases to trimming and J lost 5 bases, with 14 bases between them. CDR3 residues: CASRLQTPNEQYF. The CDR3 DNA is TGTGCCAGCAGGTTACAAACCCCGAACGAGCAGTACTTC.

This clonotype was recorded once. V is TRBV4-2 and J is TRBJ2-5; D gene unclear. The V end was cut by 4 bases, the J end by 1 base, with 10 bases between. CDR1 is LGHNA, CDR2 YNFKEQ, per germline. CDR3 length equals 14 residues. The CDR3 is CASSLAASQETQYF. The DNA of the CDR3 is TGTGCCAGCAGCCTAGCAGCATCCCAAGAGACCCAGTACTTC.

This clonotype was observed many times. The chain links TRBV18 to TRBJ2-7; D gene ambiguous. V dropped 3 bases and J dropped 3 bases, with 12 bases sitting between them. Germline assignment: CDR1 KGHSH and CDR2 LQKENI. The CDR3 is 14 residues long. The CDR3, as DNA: TGTGCCAGCTCACCTACACGCGACATCTACGAGCAGTACTTC. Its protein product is CASSPTRDIYEQYF.

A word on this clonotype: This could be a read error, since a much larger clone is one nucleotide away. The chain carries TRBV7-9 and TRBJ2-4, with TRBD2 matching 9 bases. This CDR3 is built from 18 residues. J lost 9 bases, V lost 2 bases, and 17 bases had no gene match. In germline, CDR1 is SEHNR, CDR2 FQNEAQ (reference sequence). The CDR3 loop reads CASSLPPPLAGMGSIQYF. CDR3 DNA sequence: TGTGCCAGCAGCTTACCCCCACCTCTAGCGGGAATGGGTAGCATTCAGTACTTC.

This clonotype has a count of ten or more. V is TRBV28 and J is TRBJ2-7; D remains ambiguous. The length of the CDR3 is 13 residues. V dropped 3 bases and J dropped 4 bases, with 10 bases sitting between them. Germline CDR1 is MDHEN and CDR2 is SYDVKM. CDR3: CASSFQPEYEQYF. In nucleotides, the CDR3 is TGTGCCAGCAGTTTCCAGCCGGAATACGAGCAGTACTTC.

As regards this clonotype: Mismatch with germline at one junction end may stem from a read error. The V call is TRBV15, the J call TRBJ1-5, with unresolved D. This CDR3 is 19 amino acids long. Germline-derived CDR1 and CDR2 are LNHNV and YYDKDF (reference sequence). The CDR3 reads CATIRGRVGVSDSNQPQHF. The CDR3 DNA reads TGTGCCACCATCAGAGGCCGGGTCGGGGTATCCGATAGCAATCAGCCCCAGCATTTT.

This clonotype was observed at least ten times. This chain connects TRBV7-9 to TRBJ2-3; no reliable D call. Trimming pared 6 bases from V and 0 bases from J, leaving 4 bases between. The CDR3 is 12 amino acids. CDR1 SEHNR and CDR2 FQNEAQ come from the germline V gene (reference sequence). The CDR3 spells CASRPSTDTQYF. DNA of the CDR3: TGTGCCAGCAGACCGAGCACAGATACGCAGTATTTT. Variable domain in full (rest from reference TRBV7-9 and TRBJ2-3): DTGVSQNPRHKITKRGQNVTFRCDPISEHNRLYWYRQTLGQGPEFLTYFQNEAQLEKSRLLSDRFSAERPKGSFSTLEIQRTEQGDSAMYLCASRPSTDTQYFGPGTRLTVL.

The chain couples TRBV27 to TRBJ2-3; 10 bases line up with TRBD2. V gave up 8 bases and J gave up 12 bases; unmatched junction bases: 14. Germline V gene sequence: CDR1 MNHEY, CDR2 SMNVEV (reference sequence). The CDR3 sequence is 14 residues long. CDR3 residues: CASRLAGDTDPQYF. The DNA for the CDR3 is TGTGCCAGCCGCCTAGCGGGGGACACAGATCCTCAGTATTTT.

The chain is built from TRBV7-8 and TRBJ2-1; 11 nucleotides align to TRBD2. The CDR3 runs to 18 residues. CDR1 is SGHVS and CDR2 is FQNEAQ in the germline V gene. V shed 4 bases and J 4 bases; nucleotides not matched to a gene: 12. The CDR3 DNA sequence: TGTGCCAGCAGCTCCCGCTCCCCGGGACTAGCGGAATACAATGAGCAGTTCTTC. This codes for CASSSRSPGLAEYNEQFF.

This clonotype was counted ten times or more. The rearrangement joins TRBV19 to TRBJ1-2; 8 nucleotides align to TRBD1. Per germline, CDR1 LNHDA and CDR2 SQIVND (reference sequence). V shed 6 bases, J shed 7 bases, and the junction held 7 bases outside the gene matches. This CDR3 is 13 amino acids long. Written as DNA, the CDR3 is TGTGCCAGTAGGACAACAGGGGGATCTGGCTACACCTTC. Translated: CASRTTGGSGYTF.

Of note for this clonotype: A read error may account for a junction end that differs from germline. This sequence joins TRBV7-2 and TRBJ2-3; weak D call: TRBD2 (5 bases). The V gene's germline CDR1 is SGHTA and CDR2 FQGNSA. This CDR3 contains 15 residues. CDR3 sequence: CAGSLASSYTDTQYF. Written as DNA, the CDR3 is TGTGCCGGCAGCTTAGCTAGCTCCTATACAGATACGCAGTATTTT.

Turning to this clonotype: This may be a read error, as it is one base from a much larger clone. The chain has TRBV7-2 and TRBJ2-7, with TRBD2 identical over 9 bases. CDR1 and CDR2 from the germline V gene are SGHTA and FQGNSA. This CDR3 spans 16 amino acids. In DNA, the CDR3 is TGTGCCAGCAGCTTAATTGGGGCGGGAGGGCCGATCGAGCGGTACTTC. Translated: CASSLIGAGGPIERYF.

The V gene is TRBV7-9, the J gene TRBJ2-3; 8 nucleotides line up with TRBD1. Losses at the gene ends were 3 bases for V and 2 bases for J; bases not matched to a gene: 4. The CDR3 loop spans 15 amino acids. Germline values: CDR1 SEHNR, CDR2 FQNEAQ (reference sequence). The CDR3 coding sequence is TGTGCCAGCAGCTTCGGGACAGGCAACACAGATACGCAGTATTTT. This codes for CASSFGTGNTDTQYF.

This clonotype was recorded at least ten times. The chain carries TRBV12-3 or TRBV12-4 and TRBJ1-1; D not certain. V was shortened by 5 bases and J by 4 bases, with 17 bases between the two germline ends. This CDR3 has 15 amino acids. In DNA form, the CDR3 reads TGTGCCAGCAGTCCTCAACACCGCTCGAGCACTGAAGCTTTCTTT. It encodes CASSPQHRSSTEAFF.